This T cell receptor beta chain was sequenced in a study of cytomegalovirus exposure and HLA in healthy donors. The study, taken as a whole, reports: Sequencing had likely introduced a cluster of highly shared sequence variants as an artifact.

Despite likely unrecorded immune exposures, the donors were nominally healthy at the time of sampling. With regard to this clone: What it binds is unknown.

PCR employed 60 Vbeta and 13 Jbeta primers. The repertoire was sequenced with immunoSEQ multiplex PCR; TCRdb's copy has only in-frame clones and lacks some. This table has 150,000 to 200,000 clones, 65% to 80% appearing once. The V and J ends lost 3 bases and 8 bases respectively, with 13 bases between them. There are 14 residues in the CDR3. Per the germline V gene, CDR1 is SEHNR and CDR2 is FQNEAQ (reference sequence). The sequenced material came from PBMCs. This TCR derives from a man aged 18-30 years in good health and CMV-seropositive. V usage is TRBV7-9 and J usage is TRBJ1-4, with D possibly TRBD1 on 5 matching bases. CDR3 sequence reads: CASSFAGLQEKLFF. As DNA, the CDR3 is TGTGCCAGCAGCTTTGCAGGGCTTCAGGAAAAACTGTTTTTT.